These 32 T cell receptor beta chains originate from one sample sequenced in a study of tumor-infiltrating lymphocytes in primary liver carcinoma. RNA was extracted from whole blood without cell sorting, alongside germline DNA. The investigators made TCR beta cDNA from about 500 ng total RNA, using a constant-region primer. Three-round nested multiplex PCR performed with slightly modified ARM-PCR produced the TCR beta libraries. For approximately 11 cycles apiece, the opening two PCR rounds ran with TRBV1-TRBV30 forward primers and a C-beta reverse primer. TCRdb ran MiXCR on the multiplex PCR reads and lists one entry per CDR3 protein. Of some 200,000 distinct CDR3 sequences listed, about two thirds are singletons. Sequencing used peripheral blood. Every receptor here comes from an older woman with primary liver carcinoma and hepatitis B virus infection.

Concerning this clonotype itself: A much larger clone lies one base from this, so it may be a read error. Without the conserved terminal phenylalanine or tryptophan, this CDR3 likely stems from a read error. Here the CDR3 DNA reads TGTGCCAGCAGTCCCCGACAGGGGAGGTATGGCTACACCATC. Translating gives CASSPRQGRYGYTI. The chain uses TRBV12-3 or TRBV12-4 and TRBJ1-2; 8 nucleotides line up with TRBD1. V gave up 5 bases and J gave up 5 bases; unmatched junction bases: 7. CDR3 length equals 14 residues.

Turning to this clonotype: Since a much larger clone is just one base distant, this may be a read error. The chain couples TRBV4-1 to TRBJ2-3; D uncertain. The CDR3 contains 15 residues. Looked up from germline, CDR1 is MGHRA and CDR2 is YSYEKL. With 1 base removed from V and 5 bases from J, the gap between germline ends came to 13 bases. CDR3: CASSQVSSVRDTQYF. CDR3 sequence (DNA): TGCGCCAGCAGCCAAGTGAGCAGCGTTAGAGATACGCAGTATTTT.

V and J are TRBV30 and TRBJ1-5; 8 bases are shared with TRBD1. The CDR3 is made up of 18 amino acids. Germline CDR1 GTSNPN, CDR2 SVGIG (reference sequence). The junction had 13 bases not matched to a gene; V was cut back by 3 bases and J by 0 bases. This CDR3 is CAWSARDRLFYSNQPQHF. The DNA of the CDR3 is TGTGCCTGGAGCGCCCGGGACAGGCTATTCTATAGCAATCAGCCCCAGCATTTT.

About this clonotype itself: A read error may produce the germline difference seen at one junction end. This rearrangement joins TRBV19 to TRBJ2-7; 11 bases agree with TRBD1. CDR1 and CDR2 (germline): LNHDA, SQIVND (reference sequence). The CDR3 is 14 amino acids. The CDR3 DNA is TGTGCCAGTAGTACCGGGACAGGGGGAGAAGAGCATTACTTC. Translating it yields CASSTGTGGEEHYF. Combining the CDR3 with reference TRBV19 and TRBJ2-7 gives the whole variable domain DGGITQSPKYLFRKEGQNVTLSCEQNLNHDAMYWYRQDPGQGLRLIYYSQIVNDFQKGDIAEGYSVSREKKESFPLTVTSAQKNPTAFYLCASSTGTGGEEHYFGPGTRLTVT.

About this clonotype: At one end the junction does not follow the germline gene, possibly because of a read error. The genes are TRBV28 and TRBJ2-2; D is undetermined. The CDR3 length is 12 residues. Germline loops: CDR1 MDHEN, CDR2 SYDVKM. For the CDR3, the DNA is TGTGCCGGCCAACCGAACACCTGGGAGCTGTTTTTT. It yields the protein CAGQPNTWELFF.

Notes on this clonotype: One end of the junction does not line up with germline, which may come from a read error. V usage is TRBV11-2 and J usage is TRBJ1-1, with D possibly being TRBD1 (5 bases). The CDR3 has 16 amino acids. Germline values: CDR1 SGHAT, CDR2 FQNNGV. CDR3 amino acids: CACSRLPGPRNTEAFF. The CDR3 DNA sequence: TGTGCCTGCAGTCGACTCCCGGGACCGAGGAACACTGAAGCTTTCTTT.

This clonotype was observed once. An end of the junction differs from the germline gene, which may be a read error. The chain couples TRBV11-2 to TRBJ1-1, with D possibly TRBD1 on 5 matching bases. Germline V gene lookup returns CDR1 SGHAT and CDR2 FQNNGV. The CDR3 length is 12 residues. The CDR3 loop reads CVSSSKQAEAFF. In DNA form, the CDR3 reads TGTGTCAGTAGCTCTAAACAGGCTGAAGCATTCTTT.

The sample holds one count of this clonotype. The junction departs from germline at one end; a sequencing error may be responsible. The CDR3 DNA reads TGTGCCAGCTGTTTAGGTCGGATGGAAAATCAGCCCCAGCATTTT. Residues: CASCLGRMENQPQHF. The rearrangement uses TRBV12-3 or TRBV12-4 and TRBJ1-5; D uncertain. CDR3 size: 15 residues.

A remark on this clonotype: One end of the junction does not line up with germline, which may come from a read error. V gene TRBV13 combines with J gene TRBJ2-3; D is perhaps TRBD1 (6 bases). Germline CDR1 PRHDT, CDR2 FYEKMQ (reference sequence). This CDR3 is 16 amino acids long. The CDR3 sequence: CASNSPRQDSTDMQYF. The CDR3 region has the DNA TGTGCCAGCAACTCACCCCGACAGGATAGCACAGATATGCAGTATTTT.

As for this clonotype: This CDR3 is missing its conserved last phenylalanine or tryptophan, likely due to a read error. This chain links TRBV29-1 with TRBJ1-1; D is perhaps TRBD1 (6 bases). In germline, CDR1 is SQVTM, CDR2 ANQGSEA. CDR3 length: 14 residues. Trimming took 5 bases from V and 6 from J, leaving 19 bases between them. CDR3 sequence (DNA): TGCAGCGTTTTTACTTTGACAGGCCGTCCTGAAGCTTTCTCG. As protein: CSVFTLTGRPEAFS.

On this clonotype itself: A read error may explain this, as a much larger clone is one base away. This chain links TRBV6-5 with TRBJ2-5; possibly TRBD1 for D (6 bases). V lost 2 bases, J lost 5 bases, and 15 bases lay in between. CDR1 is MNHEY, CDR2 SVGAGI, per germline. The CDR3 runs 15 residues. CDR3 DNA sequence: TGTGCCAGCAGTTACCGGGCCCAGGGGCATGAGACCCAGTACTTC. Its protein is CASSYRAQGHETQYF.

As DNA, the CDR3 is TGCAGCATCCAACAGGGGGACGACACTGAAGCTTTCTTT. Translation: CSIQQGDDTEAFF. V usage is TRBV29-1 and J usage is TRBJ1-1; 8 nucleotides agree with TRBD1. J lost 3 bases, V lost 8 bases, and 8 bases had no gene match. CDR1 SQVTM and CDR2 ANQGSEA come from the germline V gene. This CDR3 is 13 amino acids long.

This clonotype was seen more than once but under ten times. The chain carries TRBV28 and TRBJ1-5; D is undetermined. Germline V CDR1 and CDR2: MDHEN, SYDVKM. The ends were cut back, 4 bases at V and 5 bases at J, with 9 bases in the middle. This CDR3 is 13 amino acids long. The CDR3 loop reads CASSSGMYQPQHF. CDR3 nucleotide sequence: TGTGCCAGCAGTTCTGGCATGTATCAGCCCCAGCATTTT.

On this clonotype itself: Being one base from a much bigger clone, this may be a read error. The V and J genes are TRBV29-1 and TRBJ1-3; D call uncertain. Germline V gene lookup returns CDR1 SQVTM and CDR2 ANQGSEA. Trimming took 5 bases from V and 0 from J, leaving 8 bases between them. The CDR3 covers 13 residues. The CDR3 protein is CSVRLSSGNTIYF. The CDR3 DNA is TGCAGCGTTAGACTTTCCTCTGGAAACACCATATATTTT.

This clonotype was detected only a few times. An end of the junction differs from the germline gene, which may be a read error. V gene TRBV28 combines with J gene TRBJ1-1, with no clear D. Germline V gene sequence: CDR1 MDHEN, CDR2 SYDVKM. The CDR3 covers 14 residues. This CDR3 reads CASSSPAANTEAFF. CDR3 bases: TGTGCCAGTAGTTCACCCGCGGCGAACACTGAAGCTTTCTTT.

This clonotype was counted at least ten times. The chain combines TRBV12-3 or TRBV12-4 with TRBJ1-2; D unresolved. This CDR3 contains 14 residues. V was shortened by 6 bases and J by 4 bases, with 15 bases between the two germline ends. CDR3 region: CASSPALPSYGYTF. In DNA, the CDR3 is TGTGCCAGCAGCCCGGCATTGCCCTCCTATGGCTACACCTTC.

Points on this clonotype: Relative to the germline gene, one junction end is altered; a read error may explain this. V and J are TRBV19 and TRBJ2-1; D is perhaps TRBD1 (7 bases). The CDR3 runs to 15 residues. Germline CDR1 is LNHDA and CDR2 is SQIVND (reference sequence). The CDR3: CASSIGTGEANEQLF. The CDR3 DNA reads TGTGCCAGTAGTATCGGAACAGGGGAGGCAAATGAGCAGTTATTC.

To note about this clonotype: Since a much larger clone is just one base distant, this may be a read error. The V call is TRBV12-3 or TRBV12-4, the J call TRBJ2-1; 8 bases map to TRBD2. V gave up 3 bases and J gave up 4 bases; unmatched junction bases: 14. The CDR3 length is 18 residues. As DNA, the CDR3 is TGTGCCAGCAGTTTCTTAGGCGGGAGGCCGACTGGTTACAATGAGCAGTTCTTC. As protein: CASSFLGGRPTGYNEQFF.

About this clonotype: The final CDR3 position lacks the conserved phenylalanine or tryptophan, pointing to a likely read error. The chain is built from TRBV12-3 or TRBV12-4 and TRBJ2-7, with D maybe TRBD2 (6 bases). V was shortened by 3 bases and J by 6 bases, with 18 bases between the two germline ends. This CDR3 spans 15 amino acids. CDR3 sequence (DNA): TGTGCCAGCAGTTTTGGACTGGCGGGAATGGGCGAGCAGTACCTC. Protein: CASSFGLAGMGEQYL.

The chain joins TRBV5-1 to TRBJ2-1, with 11 bases fitting TRBD2. This CDR3 region has 15 residues. The germline V gene has CDR1 SGHRS and CDR2 YFSETQ. V shed 3 bases and J 7 bases; nucleotides not matched to a gene: 6. The CDR3 sequence: CASSSIAGGSNEQFF. CDR3 sequence (DNA): TGCGCCAGCAGCTCGATAGCGGGAGGGAGTAATGAGCAGTTCTTC.

This clonotype was seen many times. This chain connects TRBV7-9 to TRBJ2-6; TRBD1 is a possible D gene (5 bases). The CDR3 is made up of 15 amino acids. In germline, CDR1 is SEHNR, CDR2 FQNEAQ (reference sequence). The germline V and J ends were trimmed by 3 bases and 0 bases, with 6 bases remaining between them. The CDR3 region has the DNA TGTGCCAGCAGCTTGGGGCGCTCTGGGGCCAACGTCCTGACTTTC. Translating gives CASSLGRSGANVLTF. Drawing the rest from reference TRBV7-9 and TRBJ2-6, the complete variable domain is DTGVSQNPRHKITKRGQNVTFRCDPISEHNRLYWYRQTLGQGPEFLTYFQNEAQLEKSRLLSDRFSAERPKGSFSTLEIQRTEQGDSAMYLCASSLGRSGANVLTFGAGSRLTVL.

In this sample, this clonotype turned up a few times. The gene calls are TRBV7-9 and TRBJ2-3; 7 positions match TRBD2. J was trimmed by 4 bases and V by 3 bases; bases with no gene match: 1. The CDR3 spans 13 residues. CDR1 is SEHNR and CDR2 is FQNEAQ in the germline V gene (reference sequence). DNA of the CDR3: TGTGCCAGCAGCTTTGCGGGAGCAGATACGCAGTATTTT. It encodes CASSFAGADTQYF.

This clonotype came up many times. The gene calls are TRBV4-2 and TRBJ2-3; TRBD2 matches 10 bases. The CDR3 contains 17 residues. Germline CDR1 reads LGHNA; CDR2 reads YNFKEQ. V lost 0 bases to trimming and J lost 5 bases; unmatched junction nucleotides: 8. CDR3 nucleotide sequence: TGTGCCAGCAGCCAAGAACTGGCTAGCGGGAGAGGAGATACGCAGTATTTT. Its translation: CASSQELASGRGDTQYF.

The chain combines TRBV11-2 with TRBJ2-2; TRBD2 agrees at 10 bases. The CDR3 consists of 14 residues. The V gene's germline CDR1 is SGHAT and CDR2 FQNNGV. The CDR3 here is CVTSFLAGDGELFF. Written as DNA, the CDR3 is TGTGTCACCAGCTTCCTAGCGGGAGACGGGGAGCTGTTTTTT.

A remark on this clonotype: A much larger clone lies a single base off, so this may be a read error. The conserved phenylalanine or tryptophan normally closing the CDR3 is absent here, so this likely arose from a read error. In DNA, the CDR3 is TGTGCCAGCAGCCGGACAGGGGTGAACACTGAAGCTTTCCTT. Translation: CASSRTGVNTEAFL. The chain is built from TRBV12-3 or TRBV12-4 and TRBJ1-1; 9 bases are shared with TRBD1. Trimming removed 6 bases from V and 0 bases from J; junction bases left unmatched: 2. This CDR3 is built from 14 residues.

A remark on this clonotype: This clone may be a read error of a much larger clone one base away. This is likely a read error, given that the CDR3 carries no conserved phenylalanine or tryptophan at its end. The chain links TRBV14 to TRBJ2-1; perhaps TRBD2 as D (5 bases). V lost 8 bases and J lost 0, with 14 bases in between. Germline V gene lookup returns CDR1 SGHDN and CDR2 FVKESK. The CDR3 extends over 15 amino acids. The CDR3 DNA is TGTGCCAGCTCGACCGAGCGGCCCTCCTACAATGAGCAGTTCCTC. This encodes CASSTERPSYNEQFL.

This clonotype was picked up many times. This chain joins TRBV29-1 and TRBJ2-3, with a tentative D call TRBD2 (6 bases). Trimming removed 4 bases at V and 9 bases at J, with 8 bases between. Germline CDR1 and CDR2: SQVTM and ANQGSEA. The CDR3 length is 10 residues. Here the CDR3 reads CSVAEGTQYF. The CDR3 nucleotides are TGCAGCGTTGCGGAGGGAACGCAGTATTTT.

The table lists this clonotype with a few counts. The chain employs TRBV28 and TRBJ2-1; the D gene is possibly TRBD1 (6 bases). The CDR3 extends over 12 amino acids. Germline V gene lookup returns CDR1 MDHEN and CDR2 SYDVKM. Trimming removed 7 bases at V and 10 bases at J, with 14 bases between. CDR3 loop: CASTVRGEEQFF. The CDR3 nucleotides read TGTGCCAGCACGGTCAGGGGAGAGGAGCAGTTCTTC.

This chain links TRBV5-1 with TRBJ1-1; the D is unclear. The CDR3 consists of 16 residues. V lost 0 bases and J 1 base, leaving 13 bases between the germline ends. Germline assignment: CDR1 SGHRS and CDR2 YFSETQ. CDR3 loop: CASSLAAGSSNTEAFF. The CDR3 region has the DNA TGCGCCAGCAGCTTGGCTGCTGGCAGCTCGAACACTGAAGCTTTCTTT.

This clonotype was observed at least ten times. DNA for the CDR3: TGTGCCAGCAGTGAATCCCCGGCGCAAGGTGGGAGTTTCCCTGGGTCCTACAATGAGCAGTTCTTC. Translation gives CASSESPAQGGSFPGSYNEQFF. The chain joins TRBV6-1 to TRBJ2-1, with a tentative D call TRBD2 (5 bases). V dropped 2 bases and J dropped 1 base, with 30 bases sitting between them. In germline, CDR1 is MNHNS, CDR2 SASEGT. This CDR3 comprises 22 residues.

For this clonotype: One end of the junction fails to match germline, which may point to a read error. This chain uses TRBV5-8 with TRBJ2-1; 14 bases line up with TRBD2. The CDR3 totals 16 residues. The germline gives CDR1 SGHTS, CDR2 YDEGEE. This chain's CDR3 is CASSWSGTSGSGKQFF. The DNA for the CDR3 is TGCGCCAGCAGCTGGTCCGGGACTAGCGGGAGTGGTAAGCAGTTCTTC.

Here the CDR3 reads CASSLVRGTEAFF. The DNA for the CDR3 is TGTGCCAGCAGCCTTGTCAGGGGCACTGAAGCTTTCTTT. The genes are TRBV5-4 and TRBJ1-1; the D gene is possibly TRBD1 (6 bases). Trimming left V 4 bases short and J 4 bases short, with 11 bases between. In germline, CDR1 is SGHNT, CDR2 YYREEE (reference sequence). This CDR3 region has 13 residues.